This TCR beta chain was sequenced for a study of blood T cell repertoires in COVID-19. CDR3 length: 15 residues. With V trimmed by 3 bases and J by 5 bases, 6 bases remained unmatched. Germline V gene lookup returns CDR1 KGHSH and CDR2 LQKENI. Ages ranged from about 18 to 100 years, with residence in 24 US areas. This clone was picked up a small number of times. Original methodology: Nucleated cell counts were estimated from reference gene primer amplification. The method was immunoSEQ multiplex PCR; TCRdb's version includes in-frame clones alone and lacks a portion of them. V, J and clone size are taken as reported in that table, and D and trimming were inferred from the DNA itself. Here the sample spans about 370,000 clones, around 89% being singletons.

The sample was PBMCs or T cells enriched from blood (not recorded which). This receptor was identified in a man in his late teens or twenties who had recovered from COVID-19. The chain employs TRBV18 and TRBJ2-3, with 9 bases fitting TRBD1. The CDR3 DNA is TGTGCCAGCTCACCCTTGGGACAGGGTGAAGATACGCAGTATTTT. This sequence encodes CASSPLGQGEDTQYF.